This TCR beta chain was captured by sequencing in a study of T-cell reconstitution after alpha-beta-depleted transplantation in children. Study-wide points: Where some patients showed high TCRbeta diversity at day 60, it came from recipient T cells and thymic progenitors that had survived. It was newly produced T cells that mostly accounted for T-cell counts and diversity one year after transplant. Expanded graft clones, several hundred of them, were reportedly the source of alpha-beta T cells about two months after transplant.

Unique molecular identifiers were used in preparing the TCRbeta library. Each CDR3 protein is one row after TCRdb ran MiXCR on the PCR reads. The data contain about 200,000 distinct CDR3 sequences, approximately 6.8% of them singletons. In the case of this clonotype: The antigen is undetermined.

Germline CDR1 LGHDT, CDR2 YNNKEL (reference sequence). The V gene lost 4 bases and the J gene lost 12 bases, with 16 bases spanning the gap. The CDR3 is 14 amino acids. This chain connects TRBV3-1 to TRBJ1-6; D may be TRBD1 (5 bases). This clonotype was sampled from a girl under three years old with combined immunodeficiency, due to receive a stem cell transplant. The specimen comprised PBMCs, sampled before TCRalphabeta/CD19-depleted stem cell transplant. CDR3 in DNA: TGTGCCAGCAGCCTCCTAGAGGGGTTTCAACCCCTCCACTTT. The encoded protein is CASSLLEGFQPLHF.